Listed below are T cell receptor beta chains from one sample, sequenced in a study of control samples from healthy donors and cancer patients. Generated by immunoSEQ multiplex PCR, the TCRdb table keeps only in-frame clones and is missing some. Altogether some 120,000 clones are present, roughly 84% being singletons, with the ten largest covering around 1.8%. The sequencing sample was made of blood. All receptors come from a man between 18 and 35 years old in good health. Both conserved end residues are part of each CDR3. The D gene is left open where the match is weak. The size of a clone is reported for some rows only, either as once, few or many, or as a class for expanded clones.

clone_size j_call d_call v_call cdr3_aa cdr3_nt
few TRBJ1-5 TRBD1 TRBV15 CATSTQGARQPQHF TGTGCCACCAGCACCCAGGGGGCCCGGCAGCCCCAGCATTTT
. TRBJ2-3 TRBD1 TRBV2 CASVQGASGTDTQYF TGTGCCAGCGTGCAGGGGGCCTCAGGCACAGATACGCAGTATTTT
. TRBJ2-7 . TRBV28 CASSLSGSRGEQYF TGTGCCAGCAGTTTATCCGGGAGTCGGGGCGAGCAGTACTTC
. TRBJ1-1 . TRBV6-5 CASTLLMRGNTEAFF TGTGCCAGCACCTTACTTATGAGGGGGAACACTGAAGCTTTCTTT
. TRBJ1-5 . TRBV3-1/TRBV3-2 CASSPGWGDQPQHF TGTGCCAGCAGCCCCGGGTGGGGCGATCAGCCCCAGCATTTT
. TRBJ1-1 . TRBV12-5 CASGPPNRVQNTEAFF TGTGCTAGTGGTCCCCCCAACAGGGTTCAAAACACTGAAGCTTTCTTT
. TRBJ2-6 . TRBV18 CASSPTMPSNSGANVLTF TGTGCCAGCTCACCAACGATGCCCAGCAACTCTGGGGCCAACGTCCTGACTTTC
few TRBJ2-6 . TRBV27 CASSLQGGSGANVLTF TGTGCCAGCAGTCTCCAGGGGGGCTCTGGGGCCAACGTCCTGACTTTC
. TRBJ1-2 TRBD1 TRBV27 CASSLKGTGIYGYTF TGTGCCAGCAGTTTAAAAGGGACAGGGATCTATGGCTACACCTTC
. TRBJ2-1 TRBD2 TRBV6-1 CASSALTGTSGSGEQFF TGTGCCAGCAGTGCATTGACCGGGACTAGCGGGAGTGGTGAGCAGTTCTTC
. TRBJ1-1 TRBD1 TRBV5-1 CASSLGQGMRAFF TGCGCCAGCAGCCTCGGACAGGGTATGAGGGCTTTCTTT
. TRBJ2-7 . TRBV25-1 CASRRGGGGYEQYF TGTGCCAGCCGCCGGGGAGGTGGAGGTTACGAGCAGTACTTC
. TRBJ2-7 . TRBV9 CASSVAEGLSYEQYF TGTGCCAGCAGCGTAGCGGAGGGACTGAGCTACGAGCAGTACTTC
. TRBJ2-7 TRBD2 TRBV7-8 CASSDSGRTYEQYF TGTGCCAGCAGCGATAGCGGGAGAACCTACGAGCAGTACTTC
. TRBJ2-1 . TRBV24-1 CATRGEGRNNEQFF TGTGCCACCAGGGGTGAAGGGAGGAACAATGAGCAGTTCTTC
. TRBJ2-3 . TRBV6-6 CAIGGPRDVDTQYF TGTGCCATCGGGGGTCCGCGGGATGTAGATACGCAGTATTTT
once TRBJ2-7 TRBD2 TRBV2 CASRGLAGVEQYF TGTGCCAGCAGGGGACTAGCGGGAGTCGAGCAGTACTTC
. TRBJ2-5 . TRBV5-1 CASSATEETQYF TGCGCCAGCAGCGCGACGGAAGAGACCCAGTACTTC
. TRBJ2-5 . TRBV27 CASSYAGTEETQYF TGTGCCAGCAGTTACGCCGGGACGGAAGAGACCCAGTACTTC
few TRBJ2-1 TRBD2 TRBV18 CASSTGLAGEASSSYNEQFF TGTGCCAGCTCAACGGGACTAGCGGGAGAGGCTTCAAGCTCCTACAATGAGCAGTTCTTC
. TRBJ2-2 . TRBV24-1 CATSDFGGPNTGELFF TGTGCCACCAGTGATTTTGGGGGACCGAACACCGGGGAGCTGTTTTTT
. TRBJ1-1 TRBD1 TRBV30 CAWRQGAGYTEAFF TGTGCCTGGAGACAGGGGGCGGGATACACTGAAGCTTTCTTT
. TRBJ2-3 TRBD2 TRBV7-2 CASSPSGGFSSTDTQYF TGTGCCAGCAGCCCGTCGGGGGGATTTTCTAGCACAGATACGCAGTATTTT
. TRBJ1-1 TRBD1 TRBV19 CAGRDRANTEAFF TGTGCCGGGAGGGACAGGGCCAACACTGAAGCTTTCTTT
. TRBJ1-2 . TRBV7-2 CASSSLRNFYGYTF TGTGCCAGCAGCTCATTACGGAACTTCTATGGCTACACCTTC
. TRBJ2-1 TRBD2 TRBV5-1 CASIIAGRLAGGPNNEQFF TGCGCCAGTATTATTGCCGGGAGACTAGCGGGAGGGCCGAATAATGAGCAGTTCTTC
. TRBJ1-2 . TRBV7-9 CASSFLRGDYGYTF TGTGCCAGCAGCTTCCTTCGGGGGGACTATGGCTACACCTTC
. TRBJ1-3 . TRBV6-1 CASSETQGNTIYF TGTGCCAGCAGTGAAACCCAGGGAAACACCATATATTTT
. TRBJ2-2 . TRBV7-6 CASSLSGDTGELFF TGTGCCAGCAGCTTATCAGGGGACACCGGGGAGCTGTTTTTT
. TRBJ1-1 TRBD1 TRBV6-6 CASSIGQVTEAFF TGTGCCAGCAGTATAGGACAGGTAACTGAAGCTTTCTTT
. TRBJ2-7 . TRBV12-3/TRBV12-4 CASSTGTPHEQYF TGTGCCAGCAGTACCGGGACTCCCCACGAGCAGTACTTC
. TRBJ1-1 . TRBV11-2 CASSLSFTEAFF TGTGCCAGCAGCTTATCTTTCACTGAAGCTTTCTTT
. TRBJ1-1 TRBD1 TRBV11-3 CASSHGQGLNTEAFF TGTGCCAGCAGCCACGGACAGGGATTGAACACTGAAGCTTTCTTT
once TRBJ2-1 . TRBV18 CASSPRQGSYNEQFF TGTGCCAGCTCACCACGTCAGGGTTCCTACAATGAGCAGTTCTTC
. TRBJ2-3 . TRBV7-3 CASSASPGLTQYF TGTGCCAGCAGCGCATCCCCGGGACTCACGCAGTATTTT